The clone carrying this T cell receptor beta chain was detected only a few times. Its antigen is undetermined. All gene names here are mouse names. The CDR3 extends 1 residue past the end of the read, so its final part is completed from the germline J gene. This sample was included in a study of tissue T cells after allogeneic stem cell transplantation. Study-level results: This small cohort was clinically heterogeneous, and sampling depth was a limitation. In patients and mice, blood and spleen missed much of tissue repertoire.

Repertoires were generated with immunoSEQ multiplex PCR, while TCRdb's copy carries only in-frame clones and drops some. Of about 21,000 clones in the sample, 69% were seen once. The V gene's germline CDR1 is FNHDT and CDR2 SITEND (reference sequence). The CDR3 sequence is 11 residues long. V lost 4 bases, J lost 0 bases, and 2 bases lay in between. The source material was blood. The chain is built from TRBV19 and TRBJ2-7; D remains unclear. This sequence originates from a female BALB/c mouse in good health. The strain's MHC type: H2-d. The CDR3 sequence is CASSHSYEQYF. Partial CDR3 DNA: TGTGCCAGCAGTCACTCCTATGAACAGTAC.